This T cell receptor (beta chain) was sequenced during a study of blood T cells in healthy people across ages. Study findings and constraints: Long-lived donors carried more naive CD4+ cells and greater diversity than aged donors. TCR beta diversity correlated strongly with naive T cell percentage.

Per germline, CDR1 LNHNV and CDR2 YYDKDF (reference sequence). The CDR3 is 13 residues long. The V end was cut by 11 bases, the J end by 0 bases, with 8 bases between. This clonotype was seen many times. Its antigen is as yet unknown. A second 7 to 11 cycle PCR used barcoded and J-beta primers. TCRdb itself ran the 5' RACE reads through MiXCR, one entry per CDR3 protein. Of about 1,800,000 distinct CDR3 sequences detected, about 28% appear once; the ten largest clones hold 7% to 9%. The sequence came from a woman in her twenties or thirties in good health. The sequenced material came from blood. The J gene is TRBJ2-6, the V gene TRBV15; D remains ambiguous. CDR3 region: CAALISGANVLTF. The DNA of the CDR3 is TGTGCCGCATTGATCTCTGGGGCCAACGTCCTGACTTTC. The full variable domain, with the rest looked up from reference TRBV15 and TRBJ2-6, is DAMVIQNPRYQVTQFGKPVTLSCSQTLNHNVMYWYQQKSSQAPKLLFHYYDKDFNNEADTPDNFQSRRPNTSFCFLDIRSPGLGDTAMYLCAALISGANVLTFGAGSRLTVL.